The clone carrying this TCR beta chain was detected only a few times. Its antigen remains unknown. These data belong to a study of CD8 T cells in ankylosing spondylitis. V was clipped by 6 bases and J by 2 bases, with 10 bases between them. The germline CDR1 and CDR2 sequences are MGHDK and SYGVNS. The CDR3 consists of 13 residues. Whole-study results and caveats: It appeared that ankylosing spondylitis blood was characterized by a TCR beta motif of several highly homologous variants. A subset of motif variants has previously been described in the synovial fluid and blood of reactive arthritis.

From the 5' RACE reads, TCRdb called clonotypes with MiXCR, one entry per CDR3 protein. Of 670,000 or so distinct CDR3 sequences in the sample, under 20% are singletons; the top ten hold about 20%. The receptor was derived from a male donor with ankylosing spondylitis. Sequenced sample: blood, either unsorted or a sorted T cell fraction (not recorded which). The chain couples TRBV25-1 to TRBJ2-5; no clear D. CDR3: CASSDYSQETQYF. The CDR3 coding sequence is TGTGCCAGCAGCGATTACAGTCAAGAGACCCAGTACTTC.